The 10 T cell receptor beta chains reported below all come from one sample, sequenced in a study of cytomegalovirus exposure and HLA in healthy donors. Primers: 60 Vbeta forward and 13 Jbeta reverse. Some clones are missing from TCRdb's copy, which holds only in-frame ones; the method was immunoSEQ multiplex PCR. The repertoire holds 170,000 or so clones, with roughly 78% as singletons. The sample was PBMCs. The receptors stem from a woman in her thirties or forties in good health and CMV-seronegative.

V gene TRBV7-2 combines with J gene TRBJ2-2, with D unclear. Trimming took off 0 bases at V and 4 bases at J, with 15 bases between the two ends. The V gene's germline CDR1 is SGHTA and CDR2 FQGNSA. The CDR3 spans 17 residues. CDR3 coding DNA: TGTGCCAGCAGCTTAGCGTCAGGCACTCCCCCCACCGGGGAGCTGTTTTTT. Translating it yields CASSLASGTPPTGELFF.

The chain combines TRBV5-1 with TRBJ2-6, with D possibly TRBD1 on 6 matching bases. The germline V gene has CDR1 SGHRS and CDR2 YFSETQ. The length of the CDR3 is 15 residues. The ends were cut back, 7 bases at V and 0 bases at J, with 11 bases in the middle. The CDR3 spells CASADSSSGANVLTF. For the CDR3, the DNA is TGCGCCAGCGCGGACAGCAGCTCTGGGGCCAACGTCCTGACTTTC.

This chain links TRBV28 with TRBJ1-2; D possibly corresponds to TRBD1 (6 bases). V shed 4 bases and J shed 0 bases, with 12 bases lying between them. The CDR3 totals 15 residues. From germline, CDR1 is MDHEN and CDR2 SYDVKM. The CDR3 DNA sequence: TGTGCCAGCAGTTACTACAGGGCTGCTAACTATGGCTACACCTTC. Encoded protein: CASSYYRAANYGYTF.

V usage is TRBV2 and J usage is TRBJ2-2; 8 bases match TRBD2. CDR3 length equals 16 residues. Germline V gene data show CDR1 as SNHLY and CDR2 as FYNNEI. J gave up 2 bases and V 7 bases, and 9 bases lay outside the gene matches. This CDR3 is CASTDSAGVNTGELFF. CDR3 sequence (DNA): TGTGCCAGCACCGACTCAGCGGGGGTAAACACCGGGGAGCTGTTTTTT.

The genes are TRBV5-1 and TRBJ1-1, with a tentative D call TRBD1 (5 bases). Germline V gene data show CDR1 as SGHRS and CDR2 as YFSETQ. The CDR3 has 16 amino acids. Trimming took 0 bases from V and 1 from J, leaving 13 bases between them. The CDR3 DNA reads TGCGCCAGCAGCTTGGGGGGGGAGTTGGGGAACACTGAAGCTTTCTTT. Protein product: CASSLGGELGNTEAFF.

Concerning this clone: Distinct nucleotide sequences in the sample also encode this CDR3. The chain has TRBV29-1 and TRBJ1-1; TRBD1 matches 8 bases. The germline gives CDR1 SQVTM, CDR2 ANQGSEA. The V gene end was trimmed by 5 bases and the J gene end by 5 bases; junction bases not matched to a gene: 7. The CDR3 extends over 13 amino acids. This chain's CDR3 is CSVTGQGWTEAFF. The DNA for the CDR3 is TGCAGCGTTACTGGACAGGGTTGGACTGAAGCTTTCTTT. Based on the CDR3 plus reference TRBV29-1 and TRBJ1-1, the full variable domain is SAVISQKPSRDICQRGTSLTIQCQVDSQVTMMFWYRQQPGQSLTLIATANQGSEATYESGFVIDKFPISRPNLTFSTLTVSNMSPEDSSIYLCSVTGQGWTEAFFGQGTRLTVV.

The chain carries TRBV28 and TRBJ1-5; D perhaps matches TRBD1 (6 bases). The length of the CDR3 is 15 residues. The germline CDR1 and CDR2 sequences are MDHEN and SYDVKM. Trimming took off 5 bases at V and 4 bases at J, with 15 bases between the two ends. CDR3 sequence (DNA): TGTGCCAGCAGTCCCCCGGGACACAGAAATCAGCCCCAGCATTTT. This sequence encodes CASSPPGHRNQPQHF. Full variable domain (remainder filled in from reference TRBV28 and TRBJ1-5): DVKVTQSSRYLVKRTGEKVFLECVQDMDHENMFWYRQDPGLGLRLIYFSYDVKMKEKGDIPEGYSVSREKKERFSLILESASTNQTSMYLCASSPPGHRNQPQHFGDGTRLSIL.

The J gene is TRBJ2-2, the V gene TRBV7-9, with D tentatively TRBD1 (5 bases). The V end was cut by 8 bases, the J end by 7 bases, with 14 bases between. The germline V gene has CDR1 SEHNR and CDR2 FQNEAQ (reference sequence). The CDR3 sequence is 13 residues long. The CDR3 DNA is TGTGCCAGCGGTTTTCAGGGTGGCGGGGAGCTGTTTTTT. Amino acid sequence: CASGFQGGGELFF.

This clone was observed a few times. This sequence joins TRBV5-1 and TRBJ2-7; the match to TRBD1 covers 9 bases. Germline-derived CDR1 and CDR2 are SGHRS and YFSETQ. The CDR3 covers 15 residues. Trimming removed 0 bases from V and 2 bases from J; junction bases left unmatched: 3. CDR3 loop: CASSLVGTGTYEQYF. Here the CDR3 DNA reads TGCGCCAGCAGCTTGGTGGGGACAGGGACCTACGAGCAGTACTTC. The whole variable domain, remainder taken from reference TRBV5-1 and TRBJ2-7, is KAGVTQTPRYLIKTRGQQVTLSCSPISGHRSVSWYQQTPGQGLQFLFEYFSETQRNKGNFPGRFSGRQFSNSRSEMNVSTLELGDSALYLCASSLVGTGTYEQYFGPGTRLTVT.

The V call is TRBV14, the J call TRBJ2-7; TRBD1 agrees at 8 bases. Trimming removed 4 bases from V and 2 bases from J; junction bases left unmatched: 7. This CDR3 spans 15 amino acids. Germline CDR1 reads SGHDN; CDR2 reads FVKESK. The CDR3 sequence: CASSPGTGIAYEQYF. The CDR3 region has the DNA TGTGCCAGCAGCCCCGGGACAGGTATCGCCTACGAGCAGTACTTC.